This T cell receptor beta chain appears in the sequencing data of a study of shared clonotypes between healthy human individuals. Assay used: immunoSEQ multiplex PCR; TCRdb lists only in-frame clones, some missing. The sample comprises 2,500,000 or so clones, under 95% of which are singletons, and 0.37% rests with the top ten. This CDR3 has 14 residues. Germline trimming cut 6 bases from V and 5 bases from J; bases unmatched to any gene: 4. CDR1 and CDR2 (germline): SNHLY, FYNNEI. Sequenced material: naive CD4+ T cells from PBMCs. Subset defined: CD45RA+ positively selected. The rearrangement links TRBV2 to TRBJ1-5; TRBD1 matches 10 bases. This TCR derives from a man aged 18 to 29 in good health. Some clones in this sample may be carry-over from other donors' samples. The CDR3 DNA reads TGTGCCAGCAGCTTCGGGACAGGGGATCAGCCCCAGCATTTT. Translating it yields CASSFGTGDQPQHF.